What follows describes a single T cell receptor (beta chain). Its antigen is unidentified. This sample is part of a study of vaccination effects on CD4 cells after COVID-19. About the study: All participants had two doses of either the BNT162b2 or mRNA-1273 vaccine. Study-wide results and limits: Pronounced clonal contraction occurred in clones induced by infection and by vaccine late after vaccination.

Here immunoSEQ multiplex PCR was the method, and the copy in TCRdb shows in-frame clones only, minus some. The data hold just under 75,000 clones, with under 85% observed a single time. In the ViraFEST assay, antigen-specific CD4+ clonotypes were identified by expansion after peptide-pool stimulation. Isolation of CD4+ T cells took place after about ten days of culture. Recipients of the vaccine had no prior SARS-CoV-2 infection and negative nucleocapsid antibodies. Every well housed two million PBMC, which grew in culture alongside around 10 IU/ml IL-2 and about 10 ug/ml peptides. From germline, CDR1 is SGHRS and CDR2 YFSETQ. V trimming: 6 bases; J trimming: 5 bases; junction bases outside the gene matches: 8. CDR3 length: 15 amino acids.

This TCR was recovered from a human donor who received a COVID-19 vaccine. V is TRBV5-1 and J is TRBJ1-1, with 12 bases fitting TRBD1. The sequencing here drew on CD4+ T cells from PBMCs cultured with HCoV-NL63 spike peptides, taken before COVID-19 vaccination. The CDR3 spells CASNRDRGRGTEAFF. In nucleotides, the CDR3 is TGCGCCAGCAACCGGGACAGGGGGCGAGGGACTGAAGCTTTCTTT.